The sequence of this T cell receptor (beta chain) was determined in a study of T cells in Graves' hyperthyroidism and ophthalmopathy. General study points: Ophthalmopathy prediction by the model preceded onset by a median about 6.5 months.

Remarks on this clonotype: No antigen is known for it.

There were TCR beta CDR3 regions amplified from RNA transcripts. A first-round RT-PCR of the TCR CDR3 used the HTBI primer set. TCRdb reprocessed the multiplex PCR reads with MiXCR, giving one entry per CDR3 protein. This sample has some 370,000 distinct CDR3 sequences, with approximately 18% found just once. The CDR3 has 14 amino acids. Germline CDR1 MDHEN, CDR2 SYDVKM. The V end lost 9 bases, the J end lost 2 bases, and 17 bases lay between the germline ends. Each diagnosis was grounded in clinical symptoms, serum thyroxine and TRAb, thyroid ultrasound, and orbital computed tomography. The blood sample was taken at first hyperthyroidism diagnosis, before any ophthalmopathy symptoms.

The sequencing sample was made of blood. This sequence joins TRBV28 and TRBJ2-7, with D maybe TRBD2 (6 bases). This TCR derives from a woman aged 30 to 39 with Graves' hyperthyroidism that later progressed to Graves' ophthalmopathy. CDR3 loop: CASSIGGVTYEQYF. The CDR3 DNA reads TGTGCCAGTAGTATAGGAGGGGTGACCTACGAGCAGTACTTC.